A single sample gave rise to the 5 T cell receptor beta chains below, sequenced in a study of regulatory T cells in long-lasting Graves disease. Assembly of TCR beta libraries relied on iRepertoire HTBI primers together with Arm-PCR of CDR3 regions. One entry per CDR3 protein results from TCRdb running MiXCR on the multiplex PCR reads. The table records 400,000 to 450,000 distinct CDR3 sequences, roughly 15% of them present only once. Described time point: newly diagnosed GD, antithyroid drugs for less than 3 months. PBMCs were the source of the RNA used for TCR sequencing. These records were also assigned to another study, of T cells in Graves' hyperthyroidism and ophthalmopathy.

The sequencing used peripheral blood mononuclear cells (PBMCs), collected at new diagnosis, from a patient treated with antithyroid drugs. The source of these receptors is a woman aged 25 to 45 with Graves disease.

CDR3 region: CATIRSTSGNSPLHF. The CDR3 bases are TGTGCCACCATCAGGAGCACGTCGGGGAATTCACCCCTCCACTTT. The chain has TRBV10-3 and TRBJ1-6, with D unclear. The CDR3 loop spans 15 amino acids. V shed 10 bases and J shed 7 bases, with 20 bases lying between them. Germline V lookup: CDR1 ENHRY, CDR2 SYGVKD.

This clonotype was seen repeatedly, ten times or more. V usage is TRBV18 and J usage is TRBJ1-4; tentative D call: TRBD1 (6 bases). The germline gives CDR1 KGHSH, CDR2 LQKENI. V lost 2 bases to trimming and J lost 8 bases, with 15 bases between them. The CDR3 consists of 15 residues. The CDR3 spells CASSPTQGRGEKLFF. The CDR3 DNA sequence: TGTGCCAGCTCACCAACACAGGGCCGGGGCGAAAAACTGTTTTTT.

Details on this clonotype: A far larger clone is one base from this, pointing to a likely read error. This chain connects TRBV28 to TRBJ2-4; 13 bases match TRBD2. Germline V lookup: CDR1 MDHEN, CDR2 SYDVKM. This CDR3 region has 16 residues. The CDR3 spells CASSSTSGRAASEQSF. CDR3 DNA sequence: TGTGCCAGCAGTTCCACTAGCGGGAGGGCAGCTAGTGAGCAGTCCTTC.

In this sample, this clonotype turned up many times. The chain joins TRBV5-1 to TRBJ2-7; 8 bases map to TRBD2. The J segment lost 5 bases and the V segment lost 4 bases, leaving 11 bases of the junction unmatched. This CDR3 has 15 amino acids. The germline CDR1 and CDR2 sequences are SGHRS and YFSETQ. CDR3 protein: CASSPWTSIIDEQYF. For the CDR3, the DNA is TGCGCCAGCAGCCCGTGGACTAGCATTATCGACGAGCAGTACTTC.

Regarding this clonotype: This could be a read error, since a much larger clone is one nucleotide away. In this CDR3 the conserved last residue, phenylalanine or tryptophan, is missing, so a read error is likely. The chain uses TRBV11-2 and TRBJ1-1; D is ambiguous. The CDR3 has 13 amino acids. Trimming shortened V by 1 base and J by 7 bases, and 10 bases separated the two germline ends. Germline V gene lookup returns CDR1 SGHAT and CDR2 FQNNGV. The CDR3 DNA is TGTGCCAGCAGCTTAGTTGGGGTATTTGAAGCTTTCTAT. Amino acid sequence: CASSLVGVFEAFY.